Below, 10 T cell receptor beta chains from the same sample are listed, as sequenced in a study of blood T cell repertoires in COVID-19. TCRdb's table, derived via immunoSEQ multiplex PCR, lists solely in-frame clones and lacks some. Seen here are about 120,000 clones, about 87% observed once, and the top ten hold roughly 30%. Sequenced sample: peripheral blood. These receptors all stem from a woman aged 70 to 79 with acute or convalescent COVID-19.

V gene TRBV28 combines with J gene TRBJ1-2, with TRBD1 as a possible D gene (6 bases). Trimming left V 7 bases short and J 4 bases short, with 19 bases between. Germline CDR1 is MDHEN and CDR2 is SYDVKM. The CDR3 has 15 residues. The CDR3 DNA sequence: TGTGCCAGCATCCCAGGGCAGGGGCCTAGCTATGGCTACACCTTC. This sequence encodes CASIPGQGPSYGYTF.

The chain carries TRBV6-5 and TRBJ1-3; D is perhaps TRBD1 (5 bases). Per the germline V gene, CDR1 is MNHEY and CDR2 is SVGAGI. The CDR3 has 16 amino acids. V lost 2 bases and J lost 0, with 11 bases in between. The CDR3 protein is CASSYRGGTSGNTIYF. DNA for the CDR3: TGTGCCAGCAGTTACCGCGGGGGAACCTCTGGAAACACCATATATTTT.

J is TRBJ2-3 and V is TRBV28, with 10 bases matching TRBD2. Germline values: CDR1 MDHEN, CDR2 SYDVKM. V gave up 8 bases and J gave up 1 base; unmatched junction bases: 0. The CDR3 is 13 amino acids. This chain's CDR3 is CASLAGGTDTQYF. The CDR3 nucleotides are TGTGCCAGCCTAGCGGGGGGCACAGATACGCAGTATTTT. Full variable domain (missing parts from reference TRBV28 and TRBJ2-3): DVKVTQSSRYLVKRTGEKVFLECVQDMDHENMFWYRQDPGLGLRLIYFSYDVKMKEKGDIPEGYSVSREKKERFSLILESASTNQTSMYLCASLAGGTDTQYFGPGTRLTVL.

The chain joins TRBV30 to TRBJ2-2, with TRBD2 identical over 7 bases. The V gene end was trimmed by 0 bases and the J gene end by 8 bases; junction bases not matched to a gene: 9. From germline, CDR1 is GTSNPN and CDR2 SVGIG (reference sequence). The CDR3 has 15 residues. The chain's CDR3 is CAWSVRGRGRGELFF. For the CDR3, the DNA is TGTGCCTGGAGTGTACGGGGGAGGGGTAGAGGGGAGCTGTTTTTT. Full variable domain (outside the CDR3, taken from reference TRBV30 and TRBJ2-2): SQTIHQWPATLVQPVGSPLSLECTVEGTSNPNLYWYRQAAGRGLQLLFYSVGIGQISSEVPQNLSASRPQDRQFILSSKKLLLSDSGFYLCAWSVRGRGRGELFFGEGSRLTVL.

V is TRBV19 and J is TRBJ2-1, with D perhaps matching TRBD1 (7 bases). The germline V gene has CDR1 LNHDA and CDR2 SQIVND (reference sequence). The CDR3 runs to 16 residues. Trimming cost V 7 bases and J 3 bases, with 19 bases left between them. The CDR3 bases are TGTGCCAGTACAAAAAAAGGAGGGACAGACTACAATGAGCAGTTCTTC. Amino acid sequence: CASTKKGGTDYNEQFF.

The chain carries TRBV6-5 and TRBJ2-1; 10 positions agree with TRBD1. J was trimmed by 4 bases and V by 7 bases; bases with no gene match: 7. The CDR3 extends over 15 amino acids. CDR1 MNHEY and CDR2 SVGAGI come from the germline V gene. This chain's CDR3 is CASTSGQGIYNEQFF. CDR3 DNA sequence: TGTGCCAGCACTTCGGGACAGGGGATTTACAATGAGCAGTTCTTC.

V gene TRBV3-1 (or the pseudogene TRBV3-2) combines with J gene TRBJ1-2; D gene ambiguous. Per the germline V gene, CDR1 is LGHDT and CDR2 is YNNKEL (reference sequence). The V end lost 3 bases, the J end lost 8 bases, and 13 bases lay between the germline ends. This CDR3 spans 13 amino acids. CDR3 bases: TGTGCCAGCAGCCAGTTGGGTGGAGAGGGCTACACCTTC. Protein: CASSQLGGEGYTF.

The chain uses TRBV19 and TRBJ1-5; TRBD1 is a possible D gene (5 bases). With 6 bases removed from V and 7 bases from J, the gap between germline ends came to 19 bases. Germline assignment: CDR1 LNHDA and CDR2 SQIVND (reference sequence). The CDR3 consists of 15 residues. CDR3 bases: TGTGCCAGTAGCCCAGCTGCCCAGGGAGGGCAGCCCCAGCATTTT. It codes for CASSPAAQGGQPQHF.

CDR3 in amino acids: CASSPGTGGIIDTEAFF. DNA of the CDR3: TGCGCCAGCAGCCCCGGGACAGGGGGGATCATTGACACTGAAGCTTTCTTT. The genes are TRBV5-1 and TRBJ1-1; TRBD1 agrees at 11 bases. The V and J ends lost 4 bases and 3 bases, in that order; junction bases with no gene match: 11. Per the germline V gene, CDR1 is SGHRS and CDR2 is YFSETQ. The CDR3 length is 17 residues.

The chain employs TRBV3-1 (or the pseudogene TRBV3-2) and TRBJ2-5, with D tentatively TRBD2 (5 bases). The CDR3 loop spans 13 amino acids. Germline values: CDR1 LGHDT, CDR2 YNNKEL (reference sequence). Trimming pared 3 bases from V and 5 bases from J, leaving 10 bases between. CDR3 amino acids: CASSHSGRETQYF. CDR3 DNA: TGTGCCAGCAGCCACAGCGGTCGGGAGACCCAGTACTTC.